The T cell receptor (beta chain) described here comes from a study of early T cells in non-severe SARS-CoV-2 infection. Study at large: Chains from this unsorted whole-blood bulk RNA could not be paired.

Concerning this clonotype itself: The antigen is not known.

The TCR library protocol attached unique molecular identifiers to the individual cDNA molecules. TCRdb redid the calling of the 5' RACE reads with MiXCR, one entry per CDR3 protein. Here the sample spans about 100,000 distinct CDR3 sequences, less than 15% being singletons. In germline, CDR1 is MNHNY, CDR2 SVGAGI (reference sequence). The J segment lost 7 bases and the V segment lost 0 bases, leaving 4 bases of the junction unmatched. CDR3 length: 15 amino acids. Study-wide results and limits: VDJdb-based annotation leaned toward anti-spike CD8 responses and missed private and CD4 specificities.

Material: whole blood. This sequence originates from an adult who was a healthcare worker with PCR-confirmed SARS-CoV-2 infection or an uninfected control (not recorded which). V and J are TRBV6-6 and TRBJ2-1; TRBD2 matches at 9 bases. In DNA form, the CDR3 reads TGTGCCAGCAGTTACTCGAACAGCGGGGGGAATGAGCAGTTCTTC. It translates to CASSYSNSGGNEQFF.